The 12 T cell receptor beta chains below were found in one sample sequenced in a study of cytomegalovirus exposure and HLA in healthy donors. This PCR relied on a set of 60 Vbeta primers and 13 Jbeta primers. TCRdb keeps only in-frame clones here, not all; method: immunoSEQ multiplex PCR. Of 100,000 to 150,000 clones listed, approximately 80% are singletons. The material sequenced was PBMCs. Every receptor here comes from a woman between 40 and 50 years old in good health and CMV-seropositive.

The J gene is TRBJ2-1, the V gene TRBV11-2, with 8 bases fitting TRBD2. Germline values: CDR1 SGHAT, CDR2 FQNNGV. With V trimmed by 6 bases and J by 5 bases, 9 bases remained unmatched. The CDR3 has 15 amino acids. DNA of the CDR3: TGTGCCAGCAGGCTACTAGCGGCCACCCACAATGAGCAGTTCTTC. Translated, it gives CASRLLAATHNEQFF.

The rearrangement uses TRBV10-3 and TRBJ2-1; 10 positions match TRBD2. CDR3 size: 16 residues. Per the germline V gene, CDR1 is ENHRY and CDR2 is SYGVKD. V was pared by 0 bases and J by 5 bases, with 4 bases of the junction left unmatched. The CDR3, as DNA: TGTGCCATCAGTGAGTCCAGCGGGAGGGCCGACAATGAGCAGTTCTTC. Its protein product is CAISESSGRADNEQFF.

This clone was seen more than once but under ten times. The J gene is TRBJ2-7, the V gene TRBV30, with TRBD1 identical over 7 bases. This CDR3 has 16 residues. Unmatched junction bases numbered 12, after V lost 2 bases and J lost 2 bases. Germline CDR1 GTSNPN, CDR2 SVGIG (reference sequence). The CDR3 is CAWSNLFRDRPYEQYF. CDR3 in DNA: TGTGCCTGGAGTAATTTGTTCCGGGACAGACCCTACGAGCAGTACTTC.

The CDR3 coding sequence is TGTGCCAGCAGTTTATACCCGCCGAGCTCTGGAAACACCATATATTTT. Translated, it gives CASSLYPPSSGNTIYF. This chain joins TRBV27 and TRBJ1-3; D gene unclear. Germline loops: CDR1 MNHEY, CDR2 SMNVEV (reference sequence). The V and J ends lost 1 base and 0 bases respectively, with 10 bases between them. The length of the CDR3 is 16 residues.

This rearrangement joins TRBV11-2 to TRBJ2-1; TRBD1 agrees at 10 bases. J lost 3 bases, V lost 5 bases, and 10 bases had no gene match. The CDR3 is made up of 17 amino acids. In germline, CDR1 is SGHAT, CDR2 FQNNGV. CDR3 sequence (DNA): TGTGCCAGCAGCCCAGGGGCCGGGACAGGGGACTACAATGAGCAGTTCTTC. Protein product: CASSPGAGTGDYNEQFF.

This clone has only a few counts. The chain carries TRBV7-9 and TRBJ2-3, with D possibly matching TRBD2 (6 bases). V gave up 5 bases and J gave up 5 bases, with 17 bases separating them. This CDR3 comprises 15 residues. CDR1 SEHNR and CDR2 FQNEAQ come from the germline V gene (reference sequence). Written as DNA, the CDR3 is TGTGCCAGCAGCGGTCGTAGACTAGAGGTAGATACGCAGTATTTT. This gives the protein CASSGRRLEVDTQYF.

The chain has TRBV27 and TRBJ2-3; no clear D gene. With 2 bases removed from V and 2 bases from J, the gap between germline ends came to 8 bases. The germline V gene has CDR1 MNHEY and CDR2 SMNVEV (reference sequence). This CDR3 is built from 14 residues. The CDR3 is CASSLTAYTDTQYF. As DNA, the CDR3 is TGTGCCAGCAGTTTAACAGCCTACACAGATACGCAGTATTTT.

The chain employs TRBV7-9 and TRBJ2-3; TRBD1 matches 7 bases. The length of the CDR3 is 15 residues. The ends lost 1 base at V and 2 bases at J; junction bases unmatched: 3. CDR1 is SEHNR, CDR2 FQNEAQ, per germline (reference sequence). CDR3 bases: TGTGCCAGCAGCTTAGAACAGGGGATCACAGATACGCAGTATTTT. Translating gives CASSLEQGITDTQYF.

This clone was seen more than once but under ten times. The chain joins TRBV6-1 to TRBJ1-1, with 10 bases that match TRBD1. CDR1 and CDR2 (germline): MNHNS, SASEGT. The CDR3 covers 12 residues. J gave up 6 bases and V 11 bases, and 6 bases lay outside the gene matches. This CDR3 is CAGRTGGSEAFF. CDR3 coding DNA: TGTGCCGGGAGGACAGGGGGATCTGAAGCTTTCTTT.

This CDR3 reads CASSHPAGELPNYGYTF. The CDR3 DNA follows: TGCGCCAGCAGCCACCCCGCGGGGGAATTGCCTAACTATGGCTACACCTTC. The chain has TRBV4-1 and TRBJ1-2, with D possibly TRBD1 on 5 matching bases. Trimming cost V 3 bases and J 0 bases, with 17 bases left between them. The CDR3 has 17 amino acids. Germline V gene sequence: CDR1 MGHRA, CDR2 YSYEKL.

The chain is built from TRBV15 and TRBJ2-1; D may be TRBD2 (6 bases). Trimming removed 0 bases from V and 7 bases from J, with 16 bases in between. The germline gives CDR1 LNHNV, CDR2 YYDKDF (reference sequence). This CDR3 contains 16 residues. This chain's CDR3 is CATSRDRVLRGNEQFF. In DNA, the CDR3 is TGTGCCACCAGCAGAGATCGAGTGCTTCGGGGGAATGAGCAGTTCTTC.

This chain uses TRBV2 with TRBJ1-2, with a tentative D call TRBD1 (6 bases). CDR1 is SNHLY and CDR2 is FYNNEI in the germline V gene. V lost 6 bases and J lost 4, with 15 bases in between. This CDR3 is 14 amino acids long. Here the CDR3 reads CASSRQERGYGYTF. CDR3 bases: TGTGCCAGCAGCAGACAGGAGAGGGGCTATGGCTACACCTTC.